The following is a TCR beta chain sequence with its context. Antigen unknown. The TCR-sequenced patients were a few responders to pembrolizumab. The CDR3 contains 13 residues. The germline V gene encodes CDR1 SEHNR and CDR2 FQNEAQ (reference sequence). V was cut by 5 bases and J by 1 base, with 9 bases left in between. This sample stems from a study of PD-1 blockade in mismatch repair-deficient tumors. In the study overall: All were previously treated, progressing patients with about 11 mismatch repair-deficient cancer types. Findings of the study overall: Tumor-resident clones, often absent from pretreatment blood, expanded after pembrolizumab and then contracted.

Only in-frame clones appear in the TCRdb table, and some are missing; sequencing was by immunoSEQ multiplex PCR. The table includes over 30,000 clones, 80% detected once. The V call is TRBV7-9, the J call TRBJ2-7; D gene uncertain. This clonotype was sampled from an adult with mismatch repair-deficient cancer. Sequences were derived from PBMCs, sampled 6 weeks after starting pembrolizumab. The CDR3 protein is CASSPPFSYEQYF. The DNA of the CDR3 is TGTGCCAGCAGCCCCCCCTTTTCCTACGAGCAGTACTTC.